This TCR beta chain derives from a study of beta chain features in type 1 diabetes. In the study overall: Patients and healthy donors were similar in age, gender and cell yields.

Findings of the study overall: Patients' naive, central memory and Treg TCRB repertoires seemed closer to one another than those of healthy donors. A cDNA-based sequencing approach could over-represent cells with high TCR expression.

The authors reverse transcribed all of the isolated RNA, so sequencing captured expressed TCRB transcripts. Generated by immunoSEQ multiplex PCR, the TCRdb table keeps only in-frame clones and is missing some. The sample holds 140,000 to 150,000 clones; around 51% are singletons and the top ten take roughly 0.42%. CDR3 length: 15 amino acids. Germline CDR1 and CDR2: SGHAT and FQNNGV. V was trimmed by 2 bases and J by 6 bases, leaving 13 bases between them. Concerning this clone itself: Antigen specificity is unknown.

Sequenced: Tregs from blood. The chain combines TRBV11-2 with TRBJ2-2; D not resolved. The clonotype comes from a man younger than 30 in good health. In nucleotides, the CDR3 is TGTGCCAGCAGCTTAATCGCCACCCTACCCGGGGAGCTGTTTTTT. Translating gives CASSLIATLPGELFF.